This TCR beta chain emerged from a study of CD8+CD57+ T cells in acquired aplastic anemia. Whole-study findings and limits: The number of CD8+ CDR3 sequences shared by patients and controls was twenty-nine.

Comment on this clonotype: Its antigen remains unknown. One end of the junction fails to match germline, which may point to a read error.

Investigators profiled TCR beta VDJ and CDR3 from genomic DNA template. TCRdb redid the calling of the reads with MiXCR, one entry per CDR3 protein. The table shows about 150,000 distinct CDR3 sequences, with over 50% occurring only once. This CDR3 spans 15 amino acids. CDR1 ENHRY and CDR2 SYGVKD come from the germline V gene. Patients picked for sequencing had shown CD8+CD57+ cell expansion detected by flow cytometry. Sequenced: sorted CD4+, CD8+, or CD8+CD57+ T cells (not recorded which) from PBMCs. This receptor was obtained from a human donor with aplastic anemia. V usage is TRBV10-3 and J usage is TRBJ2-3, with TRBD2 identical over 7 bases. CDR3 DNA: TGTGCCATCAGTGAGGGAAGCGGGGCGGGAGATACGCAGCACTTT. This codes for CAISEGSGAGDTQHF.